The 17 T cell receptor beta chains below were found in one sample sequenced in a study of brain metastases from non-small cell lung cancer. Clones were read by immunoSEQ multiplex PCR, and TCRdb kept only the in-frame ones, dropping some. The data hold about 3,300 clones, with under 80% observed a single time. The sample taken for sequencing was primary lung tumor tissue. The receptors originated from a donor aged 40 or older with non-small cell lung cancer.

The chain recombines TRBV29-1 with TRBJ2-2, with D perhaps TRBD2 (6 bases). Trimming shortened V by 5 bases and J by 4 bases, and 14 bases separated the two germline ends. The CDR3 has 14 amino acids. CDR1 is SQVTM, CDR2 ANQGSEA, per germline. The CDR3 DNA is TGCAGCGTTAAAGGTCTAGCGTCCACCGGGGAGCTGTTTTTT. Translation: CSVKGLASTGELFF.

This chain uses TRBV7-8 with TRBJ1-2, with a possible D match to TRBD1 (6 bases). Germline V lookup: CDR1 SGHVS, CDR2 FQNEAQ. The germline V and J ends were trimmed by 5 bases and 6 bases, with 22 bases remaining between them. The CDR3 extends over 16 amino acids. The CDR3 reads CASSHTGFMATDGYTF. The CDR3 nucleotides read TGTGCCAGCAGCCATACAGGGTTCATGGCAACGGATGGCTACACCTTC.

DNA for the CDR3: TGTGCCAGCATCACGGGAGGGGCGGGTTGGGAGACCCAGTACTTC. Translation: CASITGGAGWETQYF. The rearrangement uses TRBV6-5 and TRBJ2-5; the match to TRBD2 covers 8 bases. After removal of 7 bases from V and 5 bases from J, the junction contained 12 bases not matched to a gene. Looked up from germline, CDR1 is MNHEY and CDR2 is SVGAGI. The CDR3 is made up of 15 amino acids.

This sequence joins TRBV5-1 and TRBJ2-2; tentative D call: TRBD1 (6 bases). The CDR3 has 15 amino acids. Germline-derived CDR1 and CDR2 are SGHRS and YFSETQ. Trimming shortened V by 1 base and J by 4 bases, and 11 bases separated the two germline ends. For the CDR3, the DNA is TGCGCCAGCAGCTTGCAGGGGATGTCCACCGGGGAGCTGTTTTTT. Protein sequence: CASSLQGMSTGELFF.

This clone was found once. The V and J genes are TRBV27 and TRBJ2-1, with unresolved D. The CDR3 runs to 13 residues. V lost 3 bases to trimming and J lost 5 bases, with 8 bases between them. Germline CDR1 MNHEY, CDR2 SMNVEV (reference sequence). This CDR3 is CASSLGLNNEQFF. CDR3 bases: TGTGCCAGCAGTTTGGGCTTAAACAATGAGCAGTTCTTC.

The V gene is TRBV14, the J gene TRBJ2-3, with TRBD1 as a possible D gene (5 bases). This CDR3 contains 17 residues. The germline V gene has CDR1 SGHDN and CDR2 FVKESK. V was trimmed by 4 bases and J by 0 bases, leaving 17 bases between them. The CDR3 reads CASSLAMRTTSTDTQYF. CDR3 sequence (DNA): TGTGCCAGCAGCCTCGCTATGCGGACAACTAGCACAGATACGCAGTATTTT. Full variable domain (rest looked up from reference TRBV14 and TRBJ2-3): EAGVTQFPSHSVIEKGQTVTLRCDPISGHDNLYWYRRVMGKEIKFLLHFVKESKQDESGMPNNRFLAERTGGTYSTLKVQPAELEDSGVYFCASSLAMRTTSTDTQYFGPGTRLTVL.

The CDR3 coding sequence is TGTGCCAGCAGTGAGGGAGATCAGCCCCAGCATTTT. This codes for CASSEGDQPQHF. V usage is TRBV2 and J usage is TRBJ1-5; no definite D call. CDR1 and CDR2 from the germline V gene are SNHLY and FYNNEI. This CDR3 is built from 12 residues. Trimming removed 3 bases at V and 5 bases at J, with 5 bases between.

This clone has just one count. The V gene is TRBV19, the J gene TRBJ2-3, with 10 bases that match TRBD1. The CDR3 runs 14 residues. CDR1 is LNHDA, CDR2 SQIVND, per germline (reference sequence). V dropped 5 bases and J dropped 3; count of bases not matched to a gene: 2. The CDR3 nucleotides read TGTGCCAGTAGTTCGGGACAGGGGACAGATACGCAGTATTTT. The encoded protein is CASSSGQGTDTQYF.

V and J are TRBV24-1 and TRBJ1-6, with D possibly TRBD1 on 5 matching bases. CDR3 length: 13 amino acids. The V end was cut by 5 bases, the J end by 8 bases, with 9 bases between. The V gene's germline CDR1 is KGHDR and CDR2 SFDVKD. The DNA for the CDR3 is TGTGCCACCAGTGGTACACAGGATTCACCCCTCCACTTT. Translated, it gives CATSGTQDSPLHF.

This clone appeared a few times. In DNA form, the CDR3 reads TGTGCCAGCAGTTACTCGACCGGGGAGCTGTTTTTT. This sequence encodes CASSYSTGELFF. The V gene is TRBV6-2 or TRBV6-3, the J gene TRBJ2-2; D gene unclear. Germline V gene lookup returns CDR1 MNHEY and CDR2 SVGEGT. Trimming pared 0 bases from V and 5 bases from J, leaving 1 base between. This CDR3 has 12 amino acids.

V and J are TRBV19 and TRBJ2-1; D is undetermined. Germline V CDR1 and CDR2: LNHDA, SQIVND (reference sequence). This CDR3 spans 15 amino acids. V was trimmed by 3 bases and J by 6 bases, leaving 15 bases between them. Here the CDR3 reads CASSIPRSTPNEQFF. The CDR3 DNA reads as TGTGCCAGTAGTATCCCTCGCTCGACCCCCAATGAGCAGTTCTTC.

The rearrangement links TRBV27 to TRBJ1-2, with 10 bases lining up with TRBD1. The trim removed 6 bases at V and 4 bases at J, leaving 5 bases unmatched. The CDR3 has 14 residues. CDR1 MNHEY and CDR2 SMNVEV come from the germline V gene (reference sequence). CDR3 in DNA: TGTGCCAGCAGCCCGGGACAGGGGTCCTATGGCTACACCTTC. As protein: CASSPGQGSYGYTF.

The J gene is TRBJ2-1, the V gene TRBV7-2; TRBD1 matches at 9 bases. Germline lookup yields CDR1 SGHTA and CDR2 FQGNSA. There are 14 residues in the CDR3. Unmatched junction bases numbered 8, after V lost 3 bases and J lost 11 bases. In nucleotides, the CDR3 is TGTGCCAGCAGCTTGGGGACAGGGAACCGACAGCAGTTCTTC. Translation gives CASSLGTGNRQQFF.

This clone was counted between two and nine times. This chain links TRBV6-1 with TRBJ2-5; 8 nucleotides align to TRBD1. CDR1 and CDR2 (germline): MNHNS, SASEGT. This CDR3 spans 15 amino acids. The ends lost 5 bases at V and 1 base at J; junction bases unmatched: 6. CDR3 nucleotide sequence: TGTGCCAGCAGTTCCCGACAGGGGCGCCAAGAGACCCAGTACTTC. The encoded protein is CASSSRQGRQETQYF.

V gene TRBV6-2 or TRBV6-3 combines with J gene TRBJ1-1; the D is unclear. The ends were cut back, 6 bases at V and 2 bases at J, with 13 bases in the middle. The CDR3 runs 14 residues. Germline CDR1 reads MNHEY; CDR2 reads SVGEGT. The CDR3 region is CASSPRIGNTEAFF. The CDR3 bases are TGTGCCAGCAGCCCCAGGATAGGTAACACTGAAGCTTTCTTT.

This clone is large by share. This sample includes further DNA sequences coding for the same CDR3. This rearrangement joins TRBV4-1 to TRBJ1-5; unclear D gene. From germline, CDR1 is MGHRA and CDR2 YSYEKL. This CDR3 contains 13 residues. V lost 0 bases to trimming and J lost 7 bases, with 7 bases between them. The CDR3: CASSQDLDQPQHF. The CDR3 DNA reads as TGCGCCAGCAGCCAAGATTTAGACCAGCCCCAGCATTTT.

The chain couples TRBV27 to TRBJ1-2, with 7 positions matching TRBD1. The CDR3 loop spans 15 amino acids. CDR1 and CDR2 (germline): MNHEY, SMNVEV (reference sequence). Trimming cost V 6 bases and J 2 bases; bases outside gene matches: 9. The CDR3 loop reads CASRPTGRGNYGYTF. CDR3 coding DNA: TGTGCCAGCAGACCGACAGGGAGAGGGAACTATGGCTACACCTTC.